This T cell receptor (beta chain) derives from a study of cytomegalovirus exposure and HLA in healthy donors. Looking at the study overall: Earlier work reported 100 million or so unique TCR beta sequences from some 180 million T cells.

This clone was seen only once. Its antigen remains unknown. Study-level findings and limits: Rare TCR sequences dominated, though some public TCRs recurred in many donors. The authors assumed roughly uniform sequencing depth across donors for presence/absence analyses. In vitro, three CMV-associated chains proved specific for CMV antigens.

The V gene end was trimmed by 8 bases and the J gene end by 2 bases; junction bases not matched to a gene: 7. Germline V gene lookup returns CDR1 MDHEN and CDR2 SYDVKM. The CDR3 runs to 15 residues. PCR amplification relied on 60 Vbeta primers (plus 13 Jbeta primers). Libraries were prepared by immunoSEQ multiplex PCR; TCRdb keeps only in-frame clonotypes and omits some of them. This sample carries tens of thousands of clones, more than 70% of them seen once, and the ten largest clones take approximately 3%. The TCR comes from a woman younger than 35 in good health and CMV-seronegative. Sequencing input: PBMCs. The chain combines TRBV28 with TRBJ2-3; TRBD1 matches at 10 bases. This chain's CDR3 is CASGGDRGHTDTQYF. CDR3 nucleotide sequence: TGTGCCAGCGGGGGGGACAGGGGCCACACAGATACGCAGTATTTT.